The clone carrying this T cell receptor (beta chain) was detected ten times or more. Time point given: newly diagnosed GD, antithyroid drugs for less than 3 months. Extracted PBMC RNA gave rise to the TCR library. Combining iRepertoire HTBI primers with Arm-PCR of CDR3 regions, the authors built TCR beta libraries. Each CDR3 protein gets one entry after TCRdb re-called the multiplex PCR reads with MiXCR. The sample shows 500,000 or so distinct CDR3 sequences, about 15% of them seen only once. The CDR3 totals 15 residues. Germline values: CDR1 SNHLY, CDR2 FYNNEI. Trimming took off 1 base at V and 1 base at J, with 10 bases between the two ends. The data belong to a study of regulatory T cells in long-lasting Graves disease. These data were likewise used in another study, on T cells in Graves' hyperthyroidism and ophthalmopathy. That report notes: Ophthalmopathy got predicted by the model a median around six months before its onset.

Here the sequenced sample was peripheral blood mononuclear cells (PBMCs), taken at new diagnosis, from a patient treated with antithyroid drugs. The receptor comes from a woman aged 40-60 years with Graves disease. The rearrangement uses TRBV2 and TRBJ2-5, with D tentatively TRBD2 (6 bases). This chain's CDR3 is CASSEGGTFQETQYF. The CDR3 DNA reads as TGTGCCAGCAGTGAAGGCGGGACCTTCCAAGAGACCCAGTACTTC.